This T cell receptor beta chain was identified during a study of blood T cell repertoires in COVID-19. Study context: COVID-19 samples from acute and convalescent phases originated in the United States, Italy and Spain. T cells, B-cell-depleted T cells, or PBMCs supplied cDNA or gDNA.

In Seattle, patients joined the study during active infection and were tracked longitudinally. With V trimmed by 10 bases and J by 9 bases, 23 bases remained unmatched. This CDR3 is built from 17 residues. CDR1 and CDR2 (germline): SNHLY, FYNNEI. Study processing details: Estimates of nucleated cell counts were drawn from the amplification of reference gene primers. Clones were sequenced by immunoSEQ multiplex PCR, and TCRdb holds only the in-frame ones, with some missing. V, J and clone size reflect that table, while D and trimming were determined from the DNA. The sample lists about 76,000 clones; more than 75% were seen once.

The sequence came from a man aged 55 to 70 with COVID-19, enrolled during active disease. The specimen sequenced was peripheral blood. This rearrangement joins TRBV2 to TRBJ1-3; TRBD1 matches at 8 bases. CDR3 loop: CATRKGQDYNLETTIYF. The CDR3, as DNA: TGTGCCACCAGAAAGGGACAGGACTACAATCTGGAAACCACCATATATTTT. Complete variable domain (other parts from reference TRBV2 and TRBJ1-3): EPEVTQTPSHQVTQMGQEVILRCVPISNHLYFYWYRQILGQKVEFLVSFYNNEISEKSEIFDDQFSVERPDGSNFTLKIRSTKLEDSAMYFCATRKGQDYNLETTIYFGEGSWLTVV.